This TCR beta chain was recovered during a study of T cell responses to AZD1222 COVID-19 vaccine (TCRdb year 2021). Describing the broader study: A total of around 240 trial participants underwent TCR sequencing, of whom nearly 210 had received two doses of AZD1222 and 26 had received two doses of the MenACWY control vaccine. Enrollment into the trials was organized by age into subgroups of 18-55, 56-69 and 70-plus years, and those subgroups contained about 160, 30 and 59 TCR-sequenced participants, respectively. On the study overall, not on this receptor specifically: Conclusions about previously exposed vaccinees are limited, since just a handful of AZD1222 recipients were seropositive for SARS-CoV-2 at baseline. Reportedly, close to half of the unique spike-specific TCRs recognized epitopes lying outside the regions that are mutated in the B.1.351 and B.1.1.7 variants. CD4 TCRs associated with the vaccine covered the entire spike protein, and the dominant responses were in regions 160-218 and 743-854. In the small 56-69-year group, the increase in depth fell short of significance, most likely because of low power. After two AZD1222 doses, spike-specific TCR breadth and depth were significantly higher than at day 0 and than in MenACWY recipients. Because no day 14 peak-response samples were available, the repertoires could be characterized only after the peak T cell response. Most participants were white British and females outnumbered males, and the authors suggested that clonal diversity may have been underestimated.

On this clone: Its target antigen remains unknown. No much larger clone is present one base from it, and per-base qualities are unavailable.

The time point label of this sample denotes: about 28 days (+/-7) after the second vaccine dose. AZD1222 recipients given second doses at about 4 weeks or at about 12 weeks were pooled, since spike-specific TCR depth and breadth were not found to differ between the two schedules. Samples from vaccinated people were obtained from the UK trials COV001 and COV002, which included a single-blind randomized controlled phase 2/3 trial of AZD1222 (ChAdOx1 nCoV-19) in healthy adults. Trial participant PBMC samples were collected at day 0 and day 28 after the second dose for TCRbeta chain sequencing. After removal of 0 bases from V and 5 bases from J, the junction retains 7 bases not matched to a gene. CDR1 and CDR2 were assigned from the germline V gene as SGHDT and YYEEEE. The CDR3 holds 15 amino acids from the cysteine to the phenylalanine. Only the CDR3 region is kept as DNA, spanning 45 bases read in frame from base 1.

The CDR3 regions of human TCRbeta chains were analyzed by immunosequencing. On the study's bioinformatics: TCRs in the repertoires were compared against a reference library of SARS-CoV-2-specific TCRs that had been generated with the MIRA antigen-specificity platform. Breadth meant the fraction of unique TCRs that were SARS-CoV-2-associated, whereas depth meant the fraction of total T cells that were SARS-CoV-2-associated. Using the MIRA data, every spike-specific TCR was mapped to the spike region that the TCR reacted to and assigned to either a CD4 or a CD8 class. Log10-transformed breadth and depth values were compared by one-way ANOVA with Sidak's multiple comparisons tests. TCRdb retrieved this table from immuneACCESS and kept in-frame rearrangements only. Not all clones are present; in checked studies, unresolved V genes account for under half, and no reason is known for the remainder. V and J calls and clone size are as listed in that table; D and trimming were resolved from the DNA. In this sample the table shows 150,000 to 200,000 clones, just over 90% of which occur a single time. The ten largest clones take up around 1.3% of the sample.

The receptor chain draws on TRBV5-6 and TRBJ2-7; TRBD1 aligns with 8 central bases. This material consisted of peripheral blood, taken 28 days after the second AZD1222 dose. This TCR derives from an adult who received the AZD1222 COVID-19 vaccine. The CDR3 sequence is CASSLGPGGDNEQYF. Here is the DNA: TGTGCCAGCAGCTTGGGACCAGGGGGCGACAACGAGCAGTACTTC.